The clone carrying this T cell receptor beta chain was found a few times. As yet, its antigen is unknown. With 6 bases removed from V and 1 base from J, the gap between germline ends came to 15 bases. The CDR3 consists of 15 residues. Germline-derived CDR1 and CDR2 are MNHNS and SASEGT. TCRdb re-called the RT-PCR reads with MiXCR, one entry per CDR3 protein. The sample lists around 760,000 distinct CDR3 sequences; approximately 13% were seen once. The data were obtained in a study of response to subunit inactivated influenza vaccine. Study-wide points: Authors suggested seasonal influenza vaccinations each recruit few new T cells.

Sample: PBMCs from blood, taken around 15 days before vaccination. The gene calls are TRBV6-1 and TRBJ1-1; D perhaps matches TRBD1 (5 bases). The source of this sequence is a man in his forties or fifties who received an inactivated influenza vaccine. This CDR3 reads CASSPRERGNTEAFF. The DNA for the CDR3 is TGTGCCAGCAGCCCCAGGGAGCGGGGGAACACTGAAGCTTTCTTT.